This TCR beta chain derives from a study of neurological immune-mediated disorders (dated by TCRdb to about 2019). In terms of the full investigation: Among the 34 multiple sclerosis patients, relapsing-remitting MS accounted for around 30 and secondary progressive MS accounted for 3. Using UMI-based sequencing, the study compared peripheral blood TCR-beta repertoires from patients with HTLV-I-associated myelopathy (HAM/TSP), patients with multiple sclerosis, and healthy controls. The 90 to 110 TCR-beta libraries included longitudinal samples, technical triplicates and paired sorted CD4+ and CD8+ T-cell subsets alongside PBMC samples. The cohort included roughly 71 subjects: approximately 14 with HAM/TSP, around 34 with multiple sclerosis, and 20 healthy controls. What the study reported, not specific to this receptor: In phylogenetic analysis, the repertoires of 18 of 34 MS patients grouped into a cluster of related CDR3 sequences, which suggests a possible signature at the repertoire level. Across subjects, expanded clones never shared an identical CDR3 amino acid sequence, which suggests that the TCR-beta repertoires in every group were private. No association of the MS cluster with clinical or MRI features was observed, and the need for larger cohorts was stated by the authors. TCR clonal expansion was highest in HAM/TSP patients and lowest in MS patients, with MS patients falling below even healthy controls.

cDNA was synthesized by template-switch 5'RACE using a primer with a 10-nucleotide random unique molecular identifier that tagged each TCR transcript. Every sequencing run covered 15-18 subjects and yielded more than 180 million TCR-beta sequences. The RNeasy kit was used for extraction of total RNA. The KAPA Real-time Library Amplification kit was used to amplify TCR-beta VDJ regions with primers for the TCR constant region and the 5'RACE anchor. Sample indexes and Illumina adaptors were added in a first PCR, and a second PCR then increased library yield. After purification with Ampure beads, the TCR product of roughly 650 bp was size-selected on a 2% E-gel SizeSelection system. Library quality was checked on a Bioanalyzer, concentration was measured with Qubit, and libraries were quantified with the Kapa Library Quantification kit before pooling. An Illumina HiSeq 2500 was used to sequence the libraries paired-end at 2 x 150 bp. To increase sequence diversity, roughly 25-31% phiX was spiked into each library pool. Turning to the authors' computational methods: The quality-filtered reads were processed with the UMI-based MiGEC pipeline, whose error correction step removed more than 85% of the raw TCR sequences. VDJ genes were aligned to IMGT germline references, and clonotypes were defined by unique CDR3 amino acid sequence plus V-J genes. Clonal expansion, Shannon diversity and CDR3 relatedness were evaluated with VDJtools (CalcPairwiseDistances, ClusterSamples), while phylogenetic trees were built in CLCbio workbench. A clone was classed as expanded if it had 8 or more unique UMIs, a cutoff based on coefficient-of-variation modelling across technical triplicates. Starting from the raw public reads, TCRdb applied fastp trimming at Q25, assembled clones with MiXCR and retained in-frame beta chains. When rows share a CDR3 protein, they turn into one entry using the most common DNA and genes. None of the V and J calls come from the authors' own analysis; TCRdb made them. The sample data list 40,000 to 50,000 distinct CDR3 sequences, and 2.5% of these were observed just once. Roughly 12% of the sample is in the top ten clones.

The sample holds many counts of this clonotype. Its antigen is currently not known. No much larger clonotype is one base removed from it; base qualities were not supplied. For unsorted PBMC libraries, 2 million PBMCs were used after storage in RNAlater at -80 degrees C until RNA extraction. The multiple sclerosis patients were enrolled in a US clinical protocol that evaluated disease progression with magnetic resonance imaging. Peripheral blood was subjected to Ficoll-Hypaque density gradient centrifugation to isolate PBMCs, which were then cryopreserved in liquid nitrogen. Taken from cysteine to phenylalanine, the CDR3 has 14 residues. Just CDR3 DNA is preserved here, 42 bases in frame from base 1. The germline V gene (reference sequence) gives CDR1 as DFQATT and CDR2 as SNEGSKA. Cut back by 5 bases and 0 bases, the V and J ends lie 13 bases apart.

The material sequenced was PBMCs. This receptor was taken from a man aged 25-45 years with multiple sclerosis. The V and J segments used are TRBV20-1 and TRBJ1-1; TRBD1 is a possible D gene, resting on 6 matching bases. The DNA is TGCAGTGCTCGACTTACAGGGATGAACACTGAAGCTTTCTTT. Its translation is CSARLTGMNTEAFF.